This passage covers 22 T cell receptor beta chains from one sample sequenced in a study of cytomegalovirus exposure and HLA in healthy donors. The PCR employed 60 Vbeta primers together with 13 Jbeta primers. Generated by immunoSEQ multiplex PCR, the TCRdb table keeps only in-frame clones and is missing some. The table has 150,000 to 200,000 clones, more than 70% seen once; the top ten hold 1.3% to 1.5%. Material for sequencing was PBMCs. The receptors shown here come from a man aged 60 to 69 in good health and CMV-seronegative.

CDR3 sequence (DNA): TGTGCCAGCAACCAGGGTCGCGACACTGAAGCTTTCTTT. It yields the protein CASNQGRDTEAFF. The chain employs TRBV18 and TRBJ1-1; TRBD1 might be the D (5 bases). The V end lost 8 bases, the J end lost 3 bases, and 13 bases lay between the germline ends. This CDR3 is built from 13 residues. CDR1 is KGHSH, CDR2 LQKENI, per germline.

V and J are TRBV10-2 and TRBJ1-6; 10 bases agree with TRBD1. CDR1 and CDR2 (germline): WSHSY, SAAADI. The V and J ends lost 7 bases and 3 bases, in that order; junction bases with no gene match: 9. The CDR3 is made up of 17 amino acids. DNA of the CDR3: TGCGCCAGCACCCGGACAGGGGGGAACCACTATAATTCACCCCTCCACTTT. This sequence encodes CASTRTGGNHYNSPLHF.

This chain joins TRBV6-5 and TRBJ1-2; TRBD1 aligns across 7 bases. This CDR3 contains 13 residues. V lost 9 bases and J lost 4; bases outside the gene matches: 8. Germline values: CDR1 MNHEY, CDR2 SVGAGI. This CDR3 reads CASRDSGFYGYTF. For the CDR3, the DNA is TGTGCCAGTAGGGACAGCGGATTCTATGGCTACACCTTC.

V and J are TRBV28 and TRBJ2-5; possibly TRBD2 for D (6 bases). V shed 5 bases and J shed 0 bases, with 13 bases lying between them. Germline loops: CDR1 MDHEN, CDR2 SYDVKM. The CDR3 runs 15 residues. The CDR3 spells CASSVQLADQETQYF. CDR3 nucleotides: TGTGCCAGCAGTGTCCAACTAGCAGACCAAGAGACCCAGTACTTC.

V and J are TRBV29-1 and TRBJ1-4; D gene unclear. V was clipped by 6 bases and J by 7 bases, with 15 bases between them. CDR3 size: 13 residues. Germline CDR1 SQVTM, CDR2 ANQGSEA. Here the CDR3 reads CSVQSLAGEKLFF. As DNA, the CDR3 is TGCAGCGTCCAGTCCCTAGCGGGTGAAAAACTGTTTTTT.

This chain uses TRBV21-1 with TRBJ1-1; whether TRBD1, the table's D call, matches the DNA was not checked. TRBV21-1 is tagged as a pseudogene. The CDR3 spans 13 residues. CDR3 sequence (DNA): TGTGCCAGCCGCAACAGGGGGCGGGCTGAAGCTTTCTTT. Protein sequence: CASRNRGRAEAFF.

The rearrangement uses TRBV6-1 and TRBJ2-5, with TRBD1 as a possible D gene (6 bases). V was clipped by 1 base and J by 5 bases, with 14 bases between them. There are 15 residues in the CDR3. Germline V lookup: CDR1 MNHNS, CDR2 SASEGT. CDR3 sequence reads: CASSEDQGQGETQYF. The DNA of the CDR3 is TGTGCCAGCAGTGAAGATCAGGGGCAGGGGGAGACCCAGTACTTC.

CDR3 region: CASSQEIGQVYQPQHF. The CDR3 nucleotides read TGCGCCAGCAGCCAAGAGATCGGACAGGTCTATCAGCCCCAGCATTTT. V gene TRBV4-1 combines with J gene TRBJ1-5; 7 nucleotides match TRBD1. CDR3 size: 16 residues. Germline V lookup: CDR1 MGHRA, CDR2 YSYEKL. Trimming at V came to 0 bases and at J to 5 bases, leaving 7 bases not matched to a gene.

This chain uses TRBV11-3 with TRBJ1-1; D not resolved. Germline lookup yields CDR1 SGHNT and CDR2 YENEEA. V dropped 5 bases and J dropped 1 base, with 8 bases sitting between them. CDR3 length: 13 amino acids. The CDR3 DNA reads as TGTGCCAGCAGCACCCACAAGAACACTGAAGCTTTCTTT. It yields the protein CASSTHKNTEAFF.

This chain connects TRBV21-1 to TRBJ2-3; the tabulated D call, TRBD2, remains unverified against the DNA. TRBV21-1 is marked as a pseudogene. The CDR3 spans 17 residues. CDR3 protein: CASSSNSRWTSTDTQYF. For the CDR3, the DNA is TGTGCCAGCAGCTCGAATTCACGCTGGACTAGCACAGATACGCAGTATTTT.

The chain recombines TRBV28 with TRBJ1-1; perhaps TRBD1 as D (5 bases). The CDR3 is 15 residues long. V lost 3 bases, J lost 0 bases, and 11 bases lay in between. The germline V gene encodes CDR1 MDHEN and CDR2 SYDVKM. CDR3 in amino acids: CASSLFRVLNTEAFF. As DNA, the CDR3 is TGTGCCAGCAGTTTGTTCAGGGTCCTGAACACTGAAGCTTTCTTT. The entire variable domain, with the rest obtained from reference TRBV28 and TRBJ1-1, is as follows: DVKVTQSSRYLVKRTGEKVFLECVQDMDHENMFWYRQDPGLGLRLIYFSYDVKMKEKGDIPEGYSVSREKKERFSLILESASTNQTSMYLCASSLFRVLNTEAFFGQGTRLTVV.

The CDR3 DNA is TGCGCCAGCAGCCGCCTTGGGGCGGGGGAGCAAGAGACCCAGTACTTC. This codes for CASSRLGAGEQETQYF. The rearrangement links TRBV5-1 to TRBJ2-5; TRBD2 matches 7 bases. This CDR3 region has 16 residues. The ends lost 4 bases at V and 2 bases at J; junction bases unmatched: 11. Per germline, CDR1 SGHRS and CDR2 YFSETQ.

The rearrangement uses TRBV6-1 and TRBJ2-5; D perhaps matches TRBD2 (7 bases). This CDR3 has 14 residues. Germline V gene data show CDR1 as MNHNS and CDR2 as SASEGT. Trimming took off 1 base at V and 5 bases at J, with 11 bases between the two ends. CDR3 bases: TGTGCCAGCAGTGAAGTAGGGGGGGTCGAGACCCAGTACTTC. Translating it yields CASSEVGGVETQYF.

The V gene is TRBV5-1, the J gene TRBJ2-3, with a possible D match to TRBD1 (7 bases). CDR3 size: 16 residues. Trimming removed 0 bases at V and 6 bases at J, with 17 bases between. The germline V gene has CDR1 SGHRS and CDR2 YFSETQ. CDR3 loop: CASSLAGGGAGDTQYF. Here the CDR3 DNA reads TGCGCCAGCAGCTTGGCCGGAGGGGGCGCCGGTGATACGCAGTATTTT.

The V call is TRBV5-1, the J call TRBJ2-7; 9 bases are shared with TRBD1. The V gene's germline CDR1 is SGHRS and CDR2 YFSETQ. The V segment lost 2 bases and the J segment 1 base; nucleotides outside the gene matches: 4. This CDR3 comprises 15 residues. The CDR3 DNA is TGCGCCAGCAGCTTAAGACAGGGGGTATCCTACGAGCAGTACTTC. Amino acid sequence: CASSLRQGVSYEQYF. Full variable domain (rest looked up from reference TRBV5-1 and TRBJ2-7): KAGVTQTPRYLIKTRGQQVTLSCSPISGHRSVSWYQQTPGQGLQFLFEYFSETQRNKGNFPGRFSGRQFSNSRSEMNVSTLELGDSALYLCASSLRQGVSYEQYFGPGTRLTVT.

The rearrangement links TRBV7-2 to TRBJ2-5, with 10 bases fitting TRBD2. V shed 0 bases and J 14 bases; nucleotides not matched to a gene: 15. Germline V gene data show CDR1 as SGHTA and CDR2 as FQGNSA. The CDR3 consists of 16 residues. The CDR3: CASSLARPSGGHPRYF. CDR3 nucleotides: TGTGCCAGCAGCTTAGCGCGTCCTAGCGGGGGCCATCCTAGATACTTC. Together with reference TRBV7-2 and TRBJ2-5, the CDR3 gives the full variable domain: GAGVSQSPSNKVTEKGKDVELRCDPISGHTALYWYRQSLGQGLEFLIYFQGNSAPDKSGLPSDRFSAERTGGSVSTLTIQRTQQEDSAVYLCASSLARPSGGHPRYFGPGTRLLVL.

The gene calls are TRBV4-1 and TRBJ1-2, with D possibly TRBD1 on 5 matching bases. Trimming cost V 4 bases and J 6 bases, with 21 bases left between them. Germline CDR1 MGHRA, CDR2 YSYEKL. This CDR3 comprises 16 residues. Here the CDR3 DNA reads TGCGCCAGCAGCCGCTACACGGGGGGGGAACTCGATGGCTACACCTTC. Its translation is CASSRYTGGELDGYTF.

CDR3 amino acids: CASSLVRTNRHNYGYTF. CDR3 bases: TGCGCCAGCAGCTTGGTACGGACAAACCGACATAACTATGGCTACACCTTC. V usage is TRBV5-1 and J usage is TRBJ1-2, with D maybe TRBD1 (5 bases). V lost 0 bases and J lost 1, with 16 bases in between. The CDR3 loop spans 17 amino acids. Per the germline V gene, CDR1 is SGHRS and CDR2 is YFSETQ.

CDR3 DNA sequence: TGTGCCAGCAGCTCATCCTCATCCTTCCTAGTGGGTGGCTACACCTTC. This codes for CASSSSSSFLVGGYTF. The V and J genes are TRBV5-6 and TRBJ1-2, with D unclear. The germline V gene encodes CDR1 SGHDT and CDR2 YYEEEE. V was pared by 3 bases and J by 7 bases, with 22 bases between. The CDR3 loop spans 16 amino acids. The entire variable domain, with the rest obtained from reference TRBV5-6 and TRBJ1-2, is as follows: DAGVTQSPTHLIKTRGQQVTLRCSPKSGHDTVSWYQQALGQGPQFIFQYYEEEERQRGNFPDRFSGHQFPNYSSELNVNALLLGDSALYLCASSSSSSFLVGGYTFGSGTRLTVV.

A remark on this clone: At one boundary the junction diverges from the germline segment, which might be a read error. CDR3 DNA: TGTTCCAGCAGCCCATTACAGGTTAGCAATCAGCCCCAGCATTTT. Its translation: CSSSPLQVSNQPQHF. J is TRBJ1-5 and V is TRBV7-9; tentatively, D is TRBD1 (5 bases). There are 15 residues in the CDR3. Germline CDR1 SEHNR, CDR2 FQNEAQ (reference sequence). Combining the CDR3 with reference TRBV7-9 and TRBJ1-5 gives the whole variable domain DTGVSQNPRHKITKRGQNVTFRCDPISEHNRLYWYRQTLGQGPEFLTYFQNEAQLEKSRLLSDRFSAERPKGSFSTLEIQRTEQGDSAMYLCSSSPLQVSNQPQHFGDGTRLSIL.

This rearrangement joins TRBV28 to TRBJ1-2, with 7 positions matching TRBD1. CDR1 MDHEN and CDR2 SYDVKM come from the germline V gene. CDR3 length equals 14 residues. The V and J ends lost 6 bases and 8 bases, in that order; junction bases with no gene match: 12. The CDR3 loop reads CASSRLRAGGGYTF. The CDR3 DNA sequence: TGTGCCAGCAGCCGCCTGAGGGCAGGGGGAGGCTACACCTTC.

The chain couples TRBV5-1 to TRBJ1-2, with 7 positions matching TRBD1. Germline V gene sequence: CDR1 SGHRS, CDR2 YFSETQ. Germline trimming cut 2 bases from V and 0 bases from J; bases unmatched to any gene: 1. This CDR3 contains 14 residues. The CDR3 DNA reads TGCGCCAGCAGCTTCGGGACAGCTAACTATGGCTACACCTTC. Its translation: CASSFGTANYGYTF.